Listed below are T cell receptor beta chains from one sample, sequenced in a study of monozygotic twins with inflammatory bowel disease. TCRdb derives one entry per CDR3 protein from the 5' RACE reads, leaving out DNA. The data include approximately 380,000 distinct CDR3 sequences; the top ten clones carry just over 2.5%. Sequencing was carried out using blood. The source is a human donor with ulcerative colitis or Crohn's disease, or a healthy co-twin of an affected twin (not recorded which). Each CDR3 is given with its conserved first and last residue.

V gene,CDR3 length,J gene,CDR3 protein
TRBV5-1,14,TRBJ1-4,CASSLSLEHEKLFF
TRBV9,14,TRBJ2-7,CASSVGGTLYEQYF
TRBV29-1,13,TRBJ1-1,CSANRGGDTEAFF
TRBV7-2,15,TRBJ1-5,CASSLVGQQNQPQHF
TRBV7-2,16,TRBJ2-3,CASSLAGGASTDTQYF
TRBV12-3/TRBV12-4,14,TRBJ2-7,CASRRGQGAYEQYF
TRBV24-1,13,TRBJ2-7,CATSAGSPYEQYF
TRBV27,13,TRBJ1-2,CASSPRGNNGYTF
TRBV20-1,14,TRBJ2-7,CSATSRRTVYEQYF
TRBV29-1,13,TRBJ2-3,CSVGGSGTDTQYF
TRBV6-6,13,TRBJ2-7,CASRPGLAYEQYF
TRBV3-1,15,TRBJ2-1,CASSLQGYSYNEQFF
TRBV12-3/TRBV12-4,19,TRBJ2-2,CASSLGVPSGQGWTGELFF
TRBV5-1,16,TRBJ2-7,CASSLAPGSGSYEQYF
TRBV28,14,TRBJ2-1,CASSLLASLDPGFF
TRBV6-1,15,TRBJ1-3,CASETTGRGGNTIYF
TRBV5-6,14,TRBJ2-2,CASRLRGDGGELFF
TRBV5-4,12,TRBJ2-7,CASSVDSYEQYF
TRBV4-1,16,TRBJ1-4,CASSHNDRVYEEKLFF
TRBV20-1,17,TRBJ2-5,CSARASSLAGGWETQYF
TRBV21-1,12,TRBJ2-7,CASSIKGYEQYF
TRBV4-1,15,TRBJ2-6,CASSQVGSGANVLTF
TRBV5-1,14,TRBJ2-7,CASSPRQTSYEQYF
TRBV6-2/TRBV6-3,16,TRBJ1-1,CASSYIIGSMNTEAFF
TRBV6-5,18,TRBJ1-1,CASSYSSERTRMNTEAFF
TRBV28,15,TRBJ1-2,CASGSIPRANYGYTF
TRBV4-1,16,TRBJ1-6,CASSQPSRGHNSPLHF
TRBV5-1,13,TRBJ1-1,CASSPGQTTEAFF
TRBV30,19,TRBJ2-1,CACTRRDRPRLTSYNEQFF
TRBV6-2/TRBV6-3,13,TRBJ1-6,CASSGTKGSPLHF
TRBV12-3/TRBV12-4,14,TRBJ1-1,CASSLGNLGTEAFF
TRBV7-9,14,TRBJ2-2,CASSLDLVTGELFF
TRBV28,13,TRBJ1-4,CACREGAGEKLFF
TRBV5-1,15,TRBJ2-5,CASSLAGTTQETQYF
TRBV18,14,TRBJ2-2,CASSPSRAPGELFF
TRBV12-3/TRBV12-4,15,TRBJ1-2,CASSFDRVVVYGYTF
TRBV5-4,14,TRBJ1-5,CASSFEGTSQPQHF
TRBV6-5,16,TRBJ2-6,CASSYSRTAGANVLTF
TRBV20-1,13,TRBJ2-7,CSAQDRGPYEQYF
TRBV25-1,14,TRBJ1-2,CASSARGRYYGYTF
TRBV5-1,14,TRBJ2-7,CASSLGAPVYEQYF
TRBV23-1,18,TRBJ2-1,CASSQHQSTGGYYNEQFF
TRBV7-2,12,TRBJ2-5,CASSLYEETQYF
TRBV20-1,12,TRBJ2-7,CSARDRRYEQYF
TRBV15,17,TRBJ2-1,CATSRDRRLARYNEQFF
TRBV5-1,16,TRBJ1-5,CASREGTGGAGQPQHF
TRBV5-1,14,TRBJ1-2,CASSSRQGEIGYTF
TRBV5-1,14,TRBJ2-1,CASSSQGAGNEQFF